Listed here are 4 T cell receptor beta chains from one sample, sequenced in a study of OX40 agonist ivuxolimab in advanced cancers. Clones were sequenced by immunoSEQ multiplex PCR, and TCRdb holds only the in-frame ones, with some missing. Of under 40,000 clones detected, 85% to 95% appear once; the ten largest clones hold over 4%. The sample consisted of CD4+ or CD8+ T cells sorted from blood, taken in a trial of the OX40 agonist ivuxolimab. The receptors derive from an adult with an advanced solid tumor such as melanoma, head and neck, liver or kidney cancer.

The rearrangement links TRBV4-2 to TRBJ2-5; D assignment may be TRBD1 or TRBD2 (5 bases each). With the DNA end fitting TRBJ2-7 better, the J assignment may be wrong. Per germline, CDR1 LGHNA and CDR2 YNFKEQ. The length of the CDR3 is 12 residues. CDR3 protein: CASSQRGDEQYF. The CDR3 nucleotides are TGTGCCAGCAGCCAACGAGGGGACGAGCAGTACTTC.

J is TRBJ1-3 and V is TRBV7-6; no reliable D call. CDR3 length equals 14 residues. V was shortened by 2 bases and J by 1 base, with 6 bases between the two germline ends. Germline CDR1 is SGHVS and CDR2 is FNYEAQ. This CDR3 reads CASSLSGSGNTIYF. CDR3 DNA: TGTGCCAGCAGCTTATCAGGTTCTGGAAACACCATATATTTT.

The rearrangement joins TRBV7-2 to TRBJ1-1, with TRBD1 matching over 7 bases. V dropped 4 bases and J dropped 1; count of bases not matched to a gene: 12. CDR3 length: 17 residues. The germline CDR1 and CDR2 sequences are SGHTA and FQGNSA. In DNA, the CDR3 is TGTGCCAGCAGCTCCAGCATTGGACAGGCGGGGAACACTGAAGCTTTCTTT. This codes for CASSSSIGQAGNTEAFF.

This clone was seen a single time. The J gene is TRBJ1-1, the V gene TRBV6-6; 9 bases agree with TRBD1. The CDR3 contains 14 residues. CDR1 MNHNY and CDR2 SVGAGI come from the germline V gene (reference sequence). The V segment lost 5 bases and the J segment 7 bases; nucleotides outside the gene matches: 8. CDR3 protein: CASSRGQGSREAFF. The CDR3 coding sequence is TGTGCCAGCAGTCGGGGACAGGGCAGCCGTGAAGCTTTCTTT.